This T cell receptor beta chain was captured in a study of T-cell reconstitution after alpha-beta-depleted transplantation in children. Points from the study as a whole: Reportedly, only several hundred clones from non-depleted graft cells drove alpha-beta T-cell counts at about two months. Fresh T-cell production supplied most of the T-cell counts and diversity seen one year after transplant. The high TCRbeta diversity at day 60 in some patients came from surviving recipient T cells and thymic progenitors.

It was with unique molecular identifiers that the TCRbeta library was prepared. TCRdb itself ran the PCR reads through MiXCR, one entry per CDR3 protein. The repertoire consists of about 260,000 distinct CDR3 sequences, with more than 9% occurring once and the leading ten covering around 20%. Ten or more counts support this clonotype. What it binds is not known. Germline CDR1 SGHTA, CDR2 FQGNSA. V lost 5 bases to trimming and J lost 2 bases, with 8 bases between them. CDR3 size: 13 residues. The genes are TRBV7-2 and TRBJ2-3; the D is unclear. Sequenced here: peripheral blood, sampled 180 days after TCRalphabeta/CD19-depleted stem cell transplant. The origin of this receptor is a male patient under 10 years old who had a stem cell transplant for chronic granulomatous disease, so the T cells may come from the graft donor. DNA for the CDR3: TGTGCCAGCAGCCTCCCTAACACAGATACGCAGTATTTT. It specifies CASSLPNTDTQYF.